This note documents a single TCR beta chain sequence. The table came from immunoSEQ multiplex PCR; TCRdb's copy has only in-frame clones and leaves some out. The sample contains 550,000 to 800,000 clones, 80% to 90% of which appear only once. This entry is derived from a study of shared T cell receptors in the human thymus. Germline CDR1 and CDR2: SGHDT and YYEEEE. The CDR3 covers 13 residues. V was pared by 0 bases and J by 5 bases, with 8 bases between. The sample also formed part of further work on human thymus T cells. In that study: A high degree of thymic repertoire overlap among unrelated individuals was reported in related research.

What was sequenced was thymocytes. V and J are TRBV5-6 and TRBJ1-1; D not certain. The source is a girl in the first two years of life with a congenital heart defect. CDR3 sequence reads: CASSLDSRTEAFF. CDR3 sequence (DNA): TGTGCCAGCAGCTTGGACAGTCGAACTGAAGCTTTCTTT.